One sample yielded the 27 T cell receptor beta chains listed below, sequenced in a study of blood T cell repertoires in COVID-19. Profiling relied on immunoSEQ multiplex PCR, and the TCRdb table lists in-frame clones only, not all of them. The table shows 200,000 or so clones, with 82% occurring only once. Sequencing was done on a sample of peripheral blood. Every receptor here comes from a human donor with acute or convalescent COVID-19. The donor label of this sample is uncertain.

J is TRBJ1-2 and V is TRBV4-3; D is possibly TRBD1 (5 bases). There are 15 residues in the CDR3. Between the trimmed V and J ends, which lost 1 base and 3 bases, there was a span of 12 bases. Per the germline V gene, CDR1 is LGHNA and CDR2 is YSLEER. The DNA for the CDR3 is TGCGCCAGCAGCCAAGGGGCGGGGGGTGACTATGGCTACACCTTC. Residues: CASSQGAGGDYGYTF.

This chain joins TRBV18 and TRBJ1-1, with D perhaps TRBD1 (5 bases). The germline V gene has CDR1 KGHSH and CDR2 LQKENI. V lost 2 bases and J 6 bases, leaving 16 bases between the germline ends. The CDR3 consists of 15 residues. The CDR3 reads CASSPIRQYMAEAFF. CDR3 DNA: TGTGCCAGCTCACCAATACGACAGTACATGGCTGAAGCTTTCTTT.

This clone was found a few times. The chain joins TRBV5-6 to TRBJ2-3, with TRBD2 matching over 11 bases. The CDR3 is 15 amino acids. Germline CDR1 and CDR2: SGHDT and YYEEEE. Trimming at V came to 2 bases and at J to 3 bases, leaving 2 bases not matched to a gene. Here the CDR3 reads CASSFLAGGTDTQYF. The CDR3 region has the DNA TGTGCCAGCAGCTTTCTAGCGGGAGGTACAGATACGCAGTATTTT.

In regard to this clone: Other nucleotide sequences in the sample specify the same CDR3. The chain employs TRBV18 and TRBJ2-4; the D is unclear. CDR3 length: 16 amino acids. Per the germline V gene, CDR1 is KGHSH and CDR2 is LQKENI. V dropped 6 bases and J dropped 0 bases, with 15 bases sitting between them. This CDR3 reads CASSLTEFLAKNIQYF. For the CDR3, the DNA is TGTGCCAGCTCGCTAACAGAATTTTTAGCCAAAAACATTCAGTACTTC.

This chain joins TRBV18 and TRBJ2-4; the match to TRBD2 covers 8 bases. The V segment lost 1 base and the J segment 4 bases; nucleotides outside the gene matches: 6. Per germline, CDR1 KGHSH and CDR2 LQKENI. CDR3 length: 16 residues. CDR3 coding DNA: TGTGCCAGCTCACCACTTACTAGCGGATCTAAAAACATTCAGTACTTC. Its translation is CASSPLTSGSKNIQYF.

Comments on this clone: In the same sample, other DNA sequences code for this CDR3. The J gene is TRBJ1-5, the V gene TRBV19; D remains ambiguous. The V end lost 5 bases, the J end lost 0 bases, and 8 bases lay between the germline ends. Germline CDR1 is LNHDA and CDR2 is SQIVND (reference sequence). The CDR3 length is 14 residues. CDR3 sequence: CASSGTNSNQPQHF. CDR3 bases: TGTGCCAGTAGTGGTACAAATAGCAATCAGCCCCAGCATTTT.

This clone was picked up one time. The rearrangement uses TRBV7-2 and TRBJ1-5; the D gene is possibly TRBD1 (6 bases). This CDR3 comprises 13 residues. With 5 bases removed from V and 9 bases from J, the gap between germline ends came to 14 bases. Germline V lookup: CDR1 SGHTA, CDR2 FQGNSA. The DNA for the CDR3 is TGTGCCAGCAGCAACGAGTGGGGGCTGCCCCAGCATTTT. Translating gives CASSNEWGLPQHF.

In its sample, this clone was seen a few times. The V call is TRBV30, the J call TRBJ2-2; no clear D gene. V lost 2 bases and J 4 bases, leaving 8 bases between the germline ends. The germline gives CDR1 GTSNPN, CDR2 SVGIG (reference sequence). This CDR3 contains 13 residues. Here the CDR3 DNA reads TGTGCCTGGAGTCAGGCGCGCACCGGGGAGCTGTTTTTT. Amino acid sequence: CAWSQARTGELFF.

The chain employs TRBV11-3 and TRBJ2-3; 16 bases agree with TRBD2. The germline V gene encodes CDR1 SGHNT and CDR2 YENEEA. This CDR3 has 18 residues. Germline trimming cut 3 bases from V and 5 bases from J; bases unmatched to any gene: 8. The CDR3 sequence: CASSLGLAGGPRGDTQYF. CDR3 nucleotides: TGTGCCAGCAGCTTGGGACTAGCGGGAGGGCCCCGGGGAGATACGCAGTATTTT.

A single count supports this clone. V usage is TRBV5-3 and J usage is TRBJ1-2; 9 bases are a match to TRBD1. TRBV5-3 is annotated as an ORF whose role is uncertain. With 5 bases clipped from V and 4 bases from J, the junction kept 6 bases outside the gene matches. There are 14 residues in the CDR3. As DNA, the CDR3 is TGTGCCAGAAGACGACAGGGGGGTCTCTATGGCTACACCTTC. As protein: CARRRQGGLYGYTF.

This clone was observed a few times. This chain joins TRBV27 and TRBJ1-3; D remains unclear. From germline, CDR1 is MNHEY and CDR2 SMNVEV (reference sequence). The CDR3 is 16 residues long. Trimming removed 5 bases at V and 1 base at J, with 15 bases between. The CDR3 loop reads CASSPPGVHSGNTIYF. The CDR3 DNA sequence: TGTGCCAGCAGTCCCCCCGGGGTCCATTCTGGAAACACCATATATTTT.

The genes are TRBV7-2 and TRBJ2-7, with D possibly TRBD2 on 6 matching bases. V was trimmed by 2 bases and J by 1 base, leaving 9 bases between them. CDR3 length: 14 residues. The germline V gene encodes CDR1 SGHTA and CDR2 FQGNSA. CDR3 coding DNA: TGTGCCAGCAGCTTAATGCGGGAATCCTACGAGCAGTACTTC. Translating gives CASSLMRESYEQYF.

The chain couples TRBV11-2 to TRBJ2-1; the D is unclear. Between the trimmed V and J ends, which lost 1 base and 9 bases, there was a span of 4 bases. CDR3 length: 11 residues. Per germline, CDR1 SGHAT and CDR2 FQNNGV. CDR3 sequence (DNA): TGTGCCAGCAGCTTAGTTAGTGAGCAGTTCTTC. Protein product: CASSLVSEQFF.

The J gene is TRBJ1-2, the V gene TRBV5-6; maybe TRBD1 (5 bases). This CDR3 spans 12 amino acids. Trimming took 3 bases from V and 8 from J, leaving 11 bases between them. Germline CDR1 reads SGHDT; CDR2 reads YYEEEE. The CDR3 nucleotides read TGTGCCAGCAGCTGGGGCACTCTCGGCTACACCTTC. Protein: CASSWGTLGYTF.

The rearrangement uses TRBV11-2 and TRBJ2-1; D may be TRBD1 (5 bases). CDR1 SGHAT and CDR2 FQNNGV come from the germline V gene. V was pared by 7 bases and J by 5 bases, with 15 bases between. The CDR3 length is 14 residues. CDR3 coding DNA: TGTGCCAGCATCAGGGATTCAGGAAACAATGAGCAGTTCTTC. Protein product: CASIRDSGNNEQFF.

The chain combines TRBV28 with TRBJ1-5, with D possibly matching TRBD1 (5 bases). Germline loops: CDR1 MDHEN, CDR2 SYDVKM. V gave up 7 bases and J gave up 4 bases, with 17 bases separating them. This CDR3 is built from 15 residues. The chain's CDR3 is CASTPMGGGNQPQHF. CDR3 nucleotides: TGTGCCAGCACCCCGATGGGGGGAGGGAATCAGCCCCAGCATTTT.

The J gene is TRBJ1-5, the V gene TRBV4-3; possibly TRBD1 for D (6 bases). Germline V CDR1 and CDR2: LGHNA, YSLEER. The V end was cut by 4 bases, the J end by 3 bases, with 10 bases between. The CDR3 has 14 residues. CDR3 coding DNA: TGCGCCAGCAGCCCGGGACACCCCAATCAGCCCCAGCATTTT. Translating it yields CASSPGHPNQPQHF.

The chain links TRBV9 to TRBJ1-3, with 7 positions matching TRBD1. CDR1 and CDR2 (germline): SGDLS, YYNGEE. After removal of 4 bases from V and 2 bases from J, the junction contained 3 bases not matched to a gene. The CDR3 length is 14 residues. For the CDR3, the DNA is TGTGCCAGCAGCCCGACAGGGACTGGAAACACCATATATTTT. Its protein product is CASSPTGTGNTIYF. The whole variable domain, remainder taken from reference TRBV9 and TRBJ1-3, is DSGVTQTPKHLITATGQRVTLRCSPRSGDLSVYWYQQSLDQGLQFLIQYYNGEERAKGNILERFSAQQFPDLHSELNLSSLELGDSALYFCASSPTGTGNTIYFGEGSWLTVV.

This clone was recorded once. CDR3 region: CATSDPGTAQETQYF. CDR3 in DNA: TGTGCCACCAGTGATCCCGGGACAGCCCAAGAGACCCAGTACTTC. This sequence joins TRBV24-1 and TRBJ2-5; 7 positions agree with TRBD1. The V gene's germline CDR1 is KGHDR and CDR2 SFDVKD. V lost 3 bases and J lost 1; bases outside the gene matches: 4. This CDR3 is built from 15 residues.

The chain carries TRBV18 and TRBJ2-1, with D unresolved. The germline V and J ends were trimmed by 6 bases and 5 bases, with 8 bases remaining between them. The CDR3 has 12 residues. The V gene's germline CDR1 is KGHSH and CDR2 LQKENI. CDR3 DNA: TGTGCCAGCTCCACCCGGGACAATGAGCAGTTCTTC. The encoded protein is CASSTRDNEQFF.

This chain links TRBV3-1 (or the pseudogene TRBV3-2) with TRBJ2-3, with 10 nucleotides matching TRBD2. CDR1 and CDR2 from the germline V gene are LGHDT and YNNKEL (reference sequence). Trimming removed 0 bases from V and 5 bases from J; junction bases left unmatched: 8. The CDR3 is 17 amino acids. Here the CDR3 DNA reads TGTGCCAGCAGCCAAGAAAGTCCTAGCGGGAGTGGAGATACGCAGTATTTT. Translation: CASSQESPSGSGDTQYF.

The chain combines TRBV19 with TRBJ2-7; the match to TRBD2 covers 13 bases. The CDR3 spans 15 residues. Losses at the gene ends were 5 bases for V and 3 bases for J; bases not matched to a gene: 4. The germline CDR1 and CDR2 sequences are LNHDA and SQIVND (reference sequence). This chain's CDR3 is CASSVGTSGIYEQYF. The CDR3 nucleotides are TGTGCCAGTAGTGTCGGGACTAGCGGGATCTACGAGCAGTACTTC.

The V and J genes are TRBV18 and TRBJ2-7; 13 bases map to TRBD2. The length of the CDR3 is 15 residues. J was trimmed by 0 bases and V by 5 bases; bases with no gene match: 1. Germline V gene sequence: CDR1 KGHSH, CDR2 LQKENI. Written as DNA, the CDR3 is TGTGCCAGCTCAGGGACTAGCGGGAACTCCTACGAGCAGTACTTC. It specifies CASSGTSGNSYEQYF.

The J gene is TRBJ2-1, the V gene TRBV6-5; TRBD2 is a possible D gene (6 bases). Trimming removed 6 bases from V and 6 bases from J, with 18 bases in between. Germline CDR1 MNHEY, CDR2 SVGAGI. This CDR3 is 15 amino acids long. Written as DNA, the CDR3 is TGTGCCAGCAGACCGGGACTCTTGCGGTCCAATGAGCAGTTCTTC. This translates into CASRPGLLRSNEQFF.

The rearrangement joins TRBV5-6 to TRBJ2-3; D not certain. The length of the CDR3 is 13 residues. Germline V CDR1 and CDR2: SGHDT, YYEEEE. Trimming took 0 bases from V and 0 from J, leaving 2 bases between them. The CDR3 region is CASSLASTDTQYF. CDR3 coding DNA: TGTGCCAGCAGCTTGGCGAGCACAGATACGCAGTATTTT.

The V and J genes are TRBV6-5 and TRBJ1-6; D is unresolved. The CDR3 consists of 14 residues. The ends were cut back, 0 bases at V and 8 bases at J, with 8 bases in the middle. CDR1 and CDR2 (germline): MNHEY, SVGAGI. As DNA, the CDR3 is TGTGCCAGCAGTTACTCGAAGCGGGATTCACCCCTCCACTTT. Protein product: CASSYSKRDSPLHF.

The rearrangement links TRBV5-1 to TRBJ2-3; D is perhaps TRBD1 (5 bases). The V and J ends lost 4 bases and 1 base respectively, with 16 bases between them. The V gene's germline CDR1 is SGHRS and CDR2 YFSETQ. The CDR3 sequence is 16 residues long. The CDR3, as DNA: TGCGCCAGCAGCCCGCCCCCCAGGGTCGGCACAGATACGCAGTATTTT. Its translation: CASSPPPRVGTDTQYF.